The source of this T cell receptor (beta chain) is a study of blood T cells in healthy people across ages. The CDR3 is 12 amino acids. Germline V gene sequence: CDR1 SQVTM, CDR2 ANQGSEA. Trimming took 4 bases from V and 5 from J; bases not matched to a gene: 4. The authors drew around 11 milliliters of peripheral blood from each donor. The sample holds a few counts of this clonotype. The second PCR ran roughly 7 to 12 cycles with a sample-barcoded 5' primer and J-beta primers. A 12-random-nucleotide template-switch adaptor tagged each cDNA molecule. Each CDR3 protein is one row after TCRdb ran MiXCR on the 5' RACE reads. The data contain 550,000 to 600,000 distinct CDR3 sequences, about 45% of them singletons.

This clonotype was sampled from a man older than 75 in good health. This chain connects TRBV29-1 to TRBJ2-5; 7 nucleotides align to TRBD1. The material sequenced was blood. CDR3 sequence reads: CSVGGGRETQYF. The CDR3 DNA is TGCAGCGTTGGAGGGGGCAGGGAGACCCAGTACTTC.